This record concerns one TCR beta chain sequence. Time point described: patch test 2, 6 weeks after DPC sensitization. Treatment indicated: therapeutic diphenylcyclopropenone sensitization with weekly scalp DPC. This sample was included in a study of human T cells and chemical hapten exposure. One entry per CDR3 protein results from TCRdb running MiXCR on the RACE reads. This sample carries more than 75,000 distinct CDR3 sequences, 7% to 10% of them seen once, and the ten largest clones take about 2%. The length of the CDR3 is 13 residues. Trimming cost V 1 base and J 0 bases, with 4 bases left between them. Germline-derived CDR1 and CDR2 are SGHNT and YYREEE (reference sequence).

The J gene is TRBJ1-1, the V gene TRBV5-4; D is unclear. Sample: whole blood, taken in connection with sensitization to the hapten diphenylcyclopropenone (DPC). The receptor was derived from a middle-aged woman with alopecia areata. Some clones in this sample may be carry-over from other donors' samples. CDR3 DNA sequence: TGTGCCAGCAGCTTGACCATGAACACTGAAGCTTTCTTT. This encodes CASSLTMNTEAFF. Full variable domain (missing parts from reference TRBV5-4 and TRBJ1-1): ETGVTQSPTHLIKTRGQQVTLRCSSQSGHNTVSWYQQALGQGPQFIFQYYREEENGRGNFPPRFSGLQFPNYSSELNVNALELDDSALYLCASSLTMNTEAFFGQGTRLTVV.